A selection of T cell receptor beta chains follows, all from one sample in a study of CD8+ T cells in alopecia areata. Using immunoSEQ multiplex PCR, the repertoire was profiled, and TCRdb retains in-frame clones only, with some absent. Of around 120,000 clones listed, approximately 58% are singletons. The sample was CD4+ T cells sorted from blood. These TCRs come from a human donor in good health. The CDR3 runs from the conserved cysteine through the conserved F or W. Fields, in order: D gene, V gene, clone size, J gene, CDR3 protein, CDR3 DNA. A D gene is named only where the DNA matches it firmly. For some rows the clone size is stated as once, few or many, or as a class when expanded; others skip it.

.	TRBV7-8	.	TRBJ1-2	CASSLRQVNYGYTF	TGTGCCAGCAGCCTACGACAGGTTAACTATGGCTACACCTTC
TRBD2	TRBV29-1	.	TRBJ2-2	CSVTSGGPNTGELFF	TGCAGCGTGACTAGCGGAGGCCCGAACACCGGGGAGCTGTTTTTT
.	TRBV4-1	.	TRBJ1-2	CASSLAGRAGGYTF	TGCGCCAGCAGCCTCGCCGGCAGGGCAGGCGGCTACACCTTC
.	TRBV29-1	once	TRBJ1-1	CSVPRGTEAFF	TGCAGCGTTCCCAGGGGCACTGAAGCTTTCTTT
.	TRBV2	.	TRBJ1-1	CASSRAANTEAFF	TGTGCCAGCTCACGAGCGGCCAACACTGAAGCTTTCTTT
.	TRBV9	once	TRBJ1-2	CASSVQGPYGYTF	TGTGCCAGCAGCGTTCAGGGTCCCTATGGCTACACCTTC
TRBD2	TRBV2	.	TRBJ2-3	CASSDLAGGRVDTQYF	TGTGCCAGCAGTGATTTAGCGGGGGGGCGTGTAGATACGCAGTATTTT
.	TRBV19	.	TRBJ2-5	CASSIGGTLQETQYF	TGTGCCAGTAGTATAGGAGGTACGCTGCAGGAGACCCAGTACTTC
.	TRBV5-6	.	TRBJ2-4	CASSHRRQGQAKNIQYF	TGTGCCAGCAGCCATCGGAGGCAGGGTCAGGCCAAAAACATTCAGTACTTC
TRBD2	TRBV9	few	TRBJ2-5	CASSVGTSGPQETQYF	TGTGCCAGCAGCGTAGGGACTAGCGGGCCCCAAGAGACCCAGTACTTC
TRBD1	TRBV15	.	TRBJ1-1	CATSRDFGQGTEAFF	TGTGCCACCAGCAGAGATTTCGGACAGGGCACTGAAGCTTTCTTT
.	TRBV6-5	.	TRBJ2-6	CASSRQTGANVLTF	TGTGCCAGCAGTCGACAGACTGGGGCCAACGTCCTGACTTTC
.	TRBV7-3	.	TRBJ1-6	CASSATGWNSPLHF	TGTGCCAGCAGCGCTACAGGGTGGAATTCACCCCTCCACTTT
.	TRBV2	many	TRBJ2-7	CASMGMAARDRSYEQYF	TGTGCCAGCATGGGTATGGCAGCGAGGGATAGGTCCTACGAGCAGTACTTC
.	TRBV2	few	TRBJ1-3	CASSESRSSGNTIYF	TGTGCCAGCAGTGAGTCTAGGAGCTCTGGAAACACCATATATTTT
.	TRBV9	.	TRBJ1-2	CASSVDLRDYGYTF	TGTGCCAGCAGCGTAGATCTCAGGGACTATGGCTACACCTTC
.	TRBV29-1	few	TRBJ2-3	CSVRREGNTQYF	TGCAGCGTGCGCAGGGAAGGGAATACGCAGTATTTT
.	TRBV30	once	TRBJ1-5	CAWSPGASGNQPQHF	TGTGCCTGGAGTCCAGGGGCCTCTGGCAATCAGCCCCAGCATTTT
TRBD2	TRBV7-3	.	TRBJ2-1	CASSRTGTSGNNEQFF	TGTGCCAGCAGCCGAACCGGGACTAGCGGAAACAATGAGCAGTTCTTC
TRBD2	TRBV4-1	.	TRBJ2-7	CASSQGLAGVYEQYF	TGCGCCAGCAGCCAGGGACTAGCGGGGGTCTACGAGCAGTACTTC
.	TRBV6-6	few	TRBJ2-7	CASASAGTAKGEQYF	TGTGCCAGCGCTTCTGCGGGGACCGCCAAGGGCGAGCAGTACTTC
.	TRBV2	.	TRBJ2-5	CASSEDSRGETQYF	TGTGCCAGCAGTGAGGACAGTCGAGGGGAGACCCAGTACTTC
.	TRBV30	.	TRBJ2-2	CAWSPYTGELFF	TGTGCCTGGAGTCCATACACTGGGGAGCTGTTTTTT
.	TRBV29-1	few	TRBJ2-5	CSVARTGEGETQYF	TGCAGCGTCGCCAGAACAGGGGAGGGGGAGACCCAGTACTTC
.	TRBV4-2	.	TRBJ1-2	CASSQDIRVGYTF	TGTGCCAGCAGCCAAGATATAAGGGTGGGGTACACCTTC
TRBD1	TRBV4-1	.	TRBJ1-2	CASSQVGTGRNYGYTF	TGCGCCAGCAGCCAAGTAGGGACAGGGCGCAACTATGGCTACACCTTC
.	TRBV30	.	TRBJ1-6	CAWSVQGTRSPLHF	TGTGCCTGGAGTGTACAGGGCACTCGTTCACCCCTCCACTTT
.	TRBV25-1	.	TRBJ1-1	CASSESRGRSTEAFF	TGTGCCAGCAGTGAATCTAGAGGCCGTAGTACTGAAGCTTTCTTT
TRBD2	TRBV15	few	TRBJ2-1	CATSPAGRGGSYNEQFF	TGTGCCACCAGCCCCGCCGGTCGGGGGGGCTCCTACAATGAGCAGTTCTTC
.	TRBV11-2	.	TRBJ1-1	CASRLTGNTEAFF	TGTGCCAGCAGACTTACCGGGAACACTGAAGCTTTCTTT
.	TRBV29-1	.	TRBJ1-2	CSVEADRGGYTF	TGCAGCGTTGAAGCGGACAGAGGAGGCTACACCTTC
TRBD1	TRBV19	.	TRBJ2-5	CASSVQQGSGETQYF	TGTGCCAGTAGTGTTCAACAGGGGAGTGGTGAGACCCAGTACTTC
.	TRBV6-4	.	TRBJ1-2	CASSDSSTANYGYTF	TGTGCCAGCAGTGACTCGAGCACAGCTAACTATGGCTACACCTTC
.	TRBV29-1	.	TRBJ2-6	CSVTSGANVLTF	TGCAGCGTAACCTCTGGGGCCAACGTCCTGACTTTC
.	TRBV18	few	TRBJ2-4	CASSPGDHIQYF	TGTGCCAGCTCACCAGGAGACCACATTCAGTACTTC
.	TRBV2	few	TRBJ2-6	CASGTDSGANVLTF	TGTGCCAGCGGGACCGACTCTGGGGCCAACGTCCTGACTTTC
.	TRBV6-5	.	TRBJ2-5	CASSRGGGLETQYF	TGTGCCAGCAGCCGTGGAGGGGGGTTAGAGACCCAGTACTTC
.	TRBV10-2	.	TRBJ2-1	CASKGEGGGWNEQFF	TGCGCCAGCAAGGGTGAGGGGGGCGGATGGAATGAGCAGTTCTTC
.	TRBV29-1	few	TRBJ2-6	CSVAFSGRLTSGANVLTF	TGCAGCGTCGCCTTTTCTGGGCGGTTAACCTCTGGGGCCAACGTCCTGACTTTC
.	TRBV4-2	.	TRBJ2-3	CASSQDGASTDTQYF	TGTGCCAGCAGCCAAGATGGCGCTAGCACAGATACGCAGTATTTT
.	TRBV30	.	TRBJ2-7	CAWGLYEQYF	TGTGCCTGGGGGCTCTACGAGCAGTACTTC
TRBD1	TRBV29-1	.	TRBJ1-4	CSVEEPGQGWGEKLFF	TGCAGCGTTGAAGAGCCGGGACAGGGCTGGGGTGAAAAACTGTTTTTT